The source of this T cell receptor (beta chain) is a study of CD8 T cells in ankylosing spondylitis. About this clonotype itself: The antigen remains undetermined.

The ends lost 0 bases at V and 4 bases at J; junction bases unmatched: 10. CDR3 length: 17 amino acids. Germline loops: CDR1 SEHNR, CDR2 FQNEAQ (reference sequence). General study results and limits: According to the report, clones linked to the disease were significantly enriched in matched synovial fluid samples taken from ankylosing spondylitis patients. Clones linked to disease, bearing a CD8+ phenotype, were relatively rare in peripheral blood. One TCR beta motif, made up of fewer than 10 highly homologous variants, appeared characteristic of ankylosing spondylitis blood. Previous work reported some of these motif variants in the synovial fluid and blood of reactive arthritis.

Making the TCR beta libraries involved quantitative 5'-RACE with molecular barcodes. A single record per CDR3 protein comes from TCRdb applying MiXCR to the 5' RACE reads. The sample shows a few hundred thousand distinct CDR3 sequences, 20% to 25% of them seen only once. Sequenced sample: blood, either unsorted or a sorted T cell fraction (not recorded which). The chain employs TRBV7-9 and TRBJ1-1; TRBD1 aligns across 8 bases. The receptor's source is a male donor with ankylosing spondylitis. The CDR3 here is CASSLAGQARRGTEAFF. DNA for the CDR3: TGTGCCAGCAGCTTAGCGGGACAGGCCCGGCGAGGCACTGAAGCTTTCTTT.